This T cell receptor beta chain is drawn from a study of shared clonotypes between healthy human individuals. The method was immunoSEQ multiplex PCR; TCRdb's version includes in-frame clones alone and lacks a portion of them. The top ten clones hold about 0.4% of a sample with 1.6 million or so clones, 97% to 99% of them seen once. V lost 5 bases to trimming and J lost 8 bases, with 19 bases between them. The CDR3 contains 15 residues. Germline-derived CDR1 and CDR2 are LGHNA and YNFKEQ. V gene TRBV4-2 combines with J gene TRBJ2-1; D unclear. This receptor was taken from a young man in good health. What was sequenced was naive CD4+ T cells sorted from blood. As to subset: CD45RA+ positively selected. As DNA, the CDR3 is TGTGCCAGCAGCATAACGCCTCCGGGTGGGCATGAGCAGTTCTTC. Its protein is CASSITPPGGHEQFF.